These T cell receptor beta chains were read from a single sample in a study of early T cells in non-severe SARS-CoV-2 infection. TCRdb reprocessed the 5' RACE reads via MiXCR and lists one record per CDR3 protein. This sample has about 110,000 distinct CDR3 sequences; roughly 12% occur once, and the top ten carry less than 3.5%. Sequenced: whole blood. All receptors derive from an adult who was a healthcare worker with PCR-confirmed SARS-CoV-2 infection or an uninfected control (not recorded which). The CDR3 runs from the conserved cysteine through the conserved F or W. A D gene is named only where the DNA matches it firmly. For some rows the clone size is stated as once, few or many, or as a class when expanded; others skip it.

CDR3aa: CASSYGTGGYEQYF
CDR3nt: TGTGCCAGCAGTTACGGGACAGGGGGCTACGAGCAGTACTTC
d_gene: TRBD1
v_gene: TRBV6-5
abundance: few
j_gene: TRBJ2-7

CDR3aa: CASKGGANTEAFF
CDR3nt: TGTGCCAGCAAGGGAGGGGCGAACACTGAAGCTTTCTTT
d_gene: .
v_gene: TRBV7-9
abundance: few
j_gene: TRBJ1-1

CDR3aa: CAWSVPGQGAHEQYF
CDR3nt: TGTGCCTGGAGTGTACCCGGACAGGGGGCCCACGAGCAGTACTTC
d_gene: TRBD1
v_gene: TRBV30
abundance: .
j_gene: TRBJ2-7

CDR3aa: CASSQGVFEEDTQYF
CDR3nt: TGTGCCAGCAGCCAAGGGGTTTTTGAGGAAGATACGCAGTATTTT
d_gene: .
v_gene: TRBV3-1
abundance: .
j_gene: TRBJ2-3

CDR3aa: CASTTGGGRQETQYF
CDR3nt: TGTGCCAGCACCACAGGAGGGGGACGCCAAGAGACCCAGTACTTC
d_gene: .
v_gene: TRBV7-9
abundance: many
j_gene: TRBJ2-5

CDR3aa: CASSVSTGDNYGYTF
CDR3nt: TGTGCCAGTAGTGTTTCGACAGGAGATAACTATGGCTACACCTTC
d_gene: .
v_gene: TRBV19
abundance: .
j_gene: TRBJ1-2

CDR3aa: CSARSPRALNTGELFF
CDR3nt: TGCAGTGCTAGAAGCCCCCGGGCCCTGAACACCGGGGAGCTGTTTTTT
d_gene: .
v_gene: TRBV20-1
abundance: .
j_gene: TRBJ2-2

CDR3aa: CASGPGQGSYEQYF
CDR3nt: TGTGCCAGCGGTCCGGGACAGGGTTCCTACGAGCAGTACTTC
d_gene: TRBD1
v_gene: TRBV9
abundance: few
j_gene: TRBJ2-7

CDR3aa: CASSRGTEPQFF
CDR3nt: TGTGCCAGCAGCCGAGGGACCGAGCCTCAGTTCTTC
d_gene: .
v_gene: TRBV3-1
abundance: .
j_gene: TRBJ2-1

CDR3aa: CSVELKVQNTEAFF
CDR3nt: TGCAGCGTTGAACTGAAGGTCCAGAACACTGAAGCTTTCTTT
d_gene: .
v_gene: TRBV29-1
abundance: .
j_gene: TRBJ1-1

CDR3aa: CSARATGGDQPQHF
CDR3nt: TGCAGTGCTAGAGCGACAGGGGGCGATCAGCCCCAGCATTTT
d_gene: TRBD1
v_gene: TRBV20-1
abundance: few
j_gene: TRBJ1-5

CDR3aa: CASSLVPPGQGGTEAFF
CDR3nt: TGTGCCAGCAGTTTAGTCCCCCCCGGACAGGGGGGAACTGAAGCTTTCTTT
d_gene: TRBD1
v_gene: TRBV12-3/TRBV12-4
abundance: .
j_gene: TRBJ1-1